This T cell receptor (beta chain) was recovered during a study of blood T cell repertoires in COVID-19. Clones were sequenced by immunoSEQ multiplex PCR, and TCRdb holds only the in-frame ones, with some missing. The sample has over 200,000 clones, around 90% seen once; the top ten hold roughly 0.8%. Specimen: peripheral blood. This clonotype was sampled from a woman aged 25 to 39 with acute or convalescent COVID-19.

The chain's CDR3 is CASRRTSGSLHLEQFF. The DNA of the CDR3 is TGTGCCAGCAGACGGACTAGCGGGAGTCTTCACCTTGAGCAGTTCTTC. The chain carries TRBV27 and TRBJ2-1, with 13 bases identical to TRBD2. Germline V gene lookup returns CDR1 MNHEY and CDR2 SMNVEV (reference sequence). J was trimmed by 9 bases and V by 6 bases; bases with no gene match: 11. The CDR3 loop spans 16 amino acids.